One T cell receptor beta chain is described in this entry. This sample was included in a study of CD8+CD57+ T cells in acquired aplastic anemia. In the study overall: The mean DNA yield obtained from sorted CD4+ and CD8+ cells came to about 3 ug.

CDR1 and CDR2 (germline): SGHTA, FQGNSA. V was pared by 6 bases and J by 3 bases, with 9 bases between. The CDR3 loop spans 12 amino acids. Investigators profiled TCR beta VDJ and CDR3 from genomic DNA template. TCRdb itself ran the reads through MiXCR, one entry per CDR3 protein. The sample includes more than 150,000 distinct CDR3 sequences, around half of them seen just once. Sequencing was done on patients that had shown CD8+CD57+ cell expansion by flow cytometry. In all patients, the disease was severe acquired aplastic anemia. Untreated patients provided the blood samples, with no therapy given before sampling.

Sequenced: sorted CD4+, CD8+, or CD8+CD57+ T cells (not recorded which) from PBMCs. The receptor's source is a human donor with aplastic anemia. This chain links TRBV7-2 with TRBJ2-7; D is unclear. CDR3 protein: CASRTFVYEQYF. The DNA for the CDR3 is TGTGCCAGCAGGACATTTGTCTACGAGCAGTACTTC.